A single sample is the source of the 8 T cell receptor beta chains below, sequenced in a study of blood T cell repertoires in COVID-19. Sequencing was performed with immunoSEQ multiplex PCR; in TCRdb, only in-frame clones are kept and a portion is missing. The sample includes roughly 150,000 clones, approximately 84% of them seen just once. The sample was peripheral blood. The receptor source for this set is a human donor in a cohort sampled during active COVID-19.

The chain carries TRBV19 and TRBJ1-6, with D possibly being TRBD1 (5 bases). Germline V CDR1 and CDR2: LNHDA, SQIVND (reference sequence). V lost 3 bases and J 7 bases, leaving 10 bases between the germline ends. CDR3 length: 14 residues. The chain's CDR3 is CASSIDRFNSPLHF. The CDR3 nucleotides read TGTGCCAGTAGTATTGACAGATTCAATTCACCCCTCCACTTT. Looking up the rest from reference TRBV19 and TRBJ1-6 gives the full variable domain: DGGITQSPKYLFRKEGQNVTLSCEQNLNHDAMYWYRQDPGQGLRLIYYSQIVNDFQKGDIAEGYSVSREKKESFPLTVTSAQKNPTAFYLCASSIDRFNSPLHFGNGTRLTVT.

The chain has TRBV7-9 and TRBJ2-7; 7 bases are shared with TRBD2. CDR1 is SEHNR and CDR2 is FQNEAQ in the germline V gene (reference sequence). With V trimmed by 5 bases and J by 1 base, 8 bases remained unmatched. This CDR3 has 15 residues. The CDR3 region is CASSPSGGRSYEQYF. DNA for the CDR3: TGTGCCAGCAGCCCTTCGGGGGGTAGGTCCTACGAGCAGTACTTC. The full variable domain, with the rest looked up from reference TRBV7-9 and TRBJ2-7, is DTGVSQNPRHKITKRGQNVTFRCDPISEHNRLYWYRQTLGQGPEFLTYFQNEAQLEKSRLLSDRFSAERPKGSFSTLEIQRTEQGDSAMYLCASSPSGGRSYEQYFGPGTRLTVT.

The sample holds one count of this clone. CDR3 residues: CASTRTSGKETQYF. CDR3 bases: TGTGCCAGCACCAGGACTAGCGGGAAAGAGACCCAGTACTTC. The chain is built from TRBV2 and TRBJ2-5; 12 bases map to TRBD2. The CDR3 runs 14 residues. J was trimmed by 3 bases and V by 7 bases; bases with no gene match: 3. Germline-derived CDR1 and CDR2 are SNHLY and FYNNEI. The variable domain in full, with the rest retrieved from reference TRBV2 and TRBJ2-5, is EPEVTQTPSHQVTQMGQEVILRCVPISNHLYFYWYRQILGQKVEFLVSFYNNEISEKSEIFDDQFSVERPDGSNFTLKIRSTKLEDSAMYFCASTRTSGKETQYFGPGTRLLVL.

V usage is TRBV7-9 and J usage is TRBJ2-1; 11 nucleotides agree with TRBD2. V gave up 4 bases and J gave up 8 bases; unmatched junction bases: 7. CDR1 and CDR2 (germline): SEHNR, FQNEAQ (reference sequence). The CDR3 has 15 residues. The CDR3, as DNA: TGTGCCAGCAGCTCCGGGACTAGCGGTATCGATGAGCAGTTCTTC. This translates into CASSSGTSGIDEQFF.

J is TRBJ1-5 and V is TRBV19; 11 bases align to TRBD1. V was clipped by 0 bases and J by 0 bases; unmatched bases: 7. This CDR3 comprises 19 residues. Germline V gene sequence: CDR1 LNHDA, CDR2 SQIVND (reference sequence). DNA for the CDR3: TGTGCCAGTAGTATAGAGGGGACAGGGGGTCGAGATAGCAATCAGCCCCAGCATTTT. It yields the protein CASSIEGTGGRDSNQPQHF.

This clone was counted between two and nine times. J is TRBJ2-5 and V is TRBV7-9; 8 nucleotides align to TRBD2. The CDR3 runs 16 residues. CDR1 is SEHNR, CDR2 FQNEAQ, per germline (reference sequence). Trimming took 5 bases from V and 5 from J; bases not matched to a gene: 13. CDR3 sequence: CASSLEGRIAGETQYF. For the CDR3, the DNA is TGTGCCAGCAGCCTTGAAGGACGGATAGCGGGGGAGACCCAGTACTTC.

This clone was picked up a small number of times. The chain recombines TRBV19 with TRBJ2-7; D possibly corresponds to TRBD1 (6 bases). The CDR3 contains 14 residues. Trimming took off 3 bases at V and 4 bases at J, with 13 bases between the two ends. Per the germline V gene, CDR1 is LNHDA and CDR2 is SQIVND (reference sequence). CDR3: CASSMDSDSYEQYF. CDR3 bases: TGTGCCAGTAGTATGGATTCGGACAGTTACGAGCAGTACTTC.

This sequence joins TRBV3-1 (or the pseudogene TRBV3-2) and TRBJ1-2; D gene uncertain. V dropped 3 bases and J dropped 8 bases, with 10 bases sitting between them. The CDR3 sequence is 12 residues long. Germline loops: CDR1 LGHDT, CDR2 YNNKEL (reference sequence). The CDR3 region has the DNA TGTGCCAGCAGCCAGGGAGTTGGCGGCTACACCTTC. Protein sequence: CASSQGVGGYTF.